These 29 T cell receptor beta chains were all obtained from the same sample, sequenced in a study of OX40 agonist ivuxolimab in advanced cancers. Assay: immunoSEQ multiplex PCR; the TCRdb copy retains only in-frame clones and omits some. The table includes over 75,000 clones, 80% to 95% detected once. The sample here was CD4+ or CD8+ T cells sorted from blood, taken in a trial of the OX40 agonist ivuxolimab. The origin of the receptors is an adult with an advanced solid tumor such as melanoma, head and neck, liver or kidney cancer.

This clone was counted between two and nine times. Here the CDR3 reads CASSLGIGGKEETQYF. The CDR3 nucleotides read TGTGCCAGCAGCTTAGGTATCGGGGGTAAGGAAGAGACCCAGTACTTC. The V and J genes are TRBV11-3 and TRBJ2-5, with D possibly being TRBD2 (6 bases). Per the germline V gene, CDR1 is SGHNT and CDR2 is YENEEA. The V end was cut by 1 base, the J end by 3 bases, with 15 bases between. The CDR3 has 16 residues.

The chain links TRBV15 to TRBJ2-5; 15 bases align to TRBD2. Germline lookup yields CDR1 LNHNV and CDR2 YYDKDF (reference sequence). J lost 3 bases, V lost 1 base, and 0 bases had no gene match. CDR3 size: 16 residues. This chain's CDR3 is CATSRGTSGREETQYF. CDR3 bases: TGTGCCACCAGCAGAGGGACTAGCGGGAGGGAAGAGACCCAGTACTTC.

This chain uses TRBV7-9 with TRBJ2-3; 8 bases agree with TRBD2. CDR3 length: 14 residues. Trimming took 1 base from V and 11 from J; bases not matched to a gene: 8. Germline assignment: CDR1 SEHNR and CDR2 FQNEAQ (reference sequence). CDR3 loop: CASSLDLAGTMQYF. The CDR3, as DNA: TGTGCCAGCAGCTTAGACCTAGCGGGTACCATGCAGTATTTT.

The chain uses TRBV10-3 and TRBJ2-7, with 14 positions matching TRBD2. Trimming removed 10 bases from V and 7 bases from J; junction bases left unmatched: 6. Germline-derived CDR1 and CDR2 are ENHRY and SYGVKD. The CDR3 runs 13 residues. This CDR3 reads CASRLAGGGEQYF. The CDR3, as DNA: TGTGCCAGCCGACTAGCGGGAGGGGGGGAGCAGTACTTC.

This sequence joins TRBV4-2 and TRBJ1-3; D ambiguous. V gave up 4 bases and J gave up 6 bases, with 7 bases separating them. The CDR3 extends over 12 amino acids. The germline V gene has CDR1 LGHNA and CDR2 YNFKEQ. CDR3 sequence: CASSPLENTIYF. For the CDR3, the DNA is TGTGCCAGCAGCCCGCTGGAAAACACCATATATTTT.

V usage is TRBV5-8 and J usage is TRBJ1-5, with TRBD1 matching over 8 bases. The J segment lost 6 bases and the V segment lost 4 bases, leaving 15 bases of the junction unmatched. This CDR3 has 17 residues. Germline assignment: CDR1 SGHTS and CDR2 YDEGEE. The CDR3 region is CASSTRRTGLQSQPQHF. The CDR3 DNA sequence: TGTGCCAGCAGCACCCGGCGGACAGGGTTGCAGAGTCAGCCCCAGCATTTT. Looking up the rest from reference TRBV5-8 and TRBJ1-5 gives the full variable domain: EAGVTQSPTHLIKTRGQQATLRCSPISGHTSVYWYQQALGLGLQFLLWYDEGEERNRGNFPPRFSGRQFPNYSSELNVNALELEDSALYLCASSTRRTGLQSQPQHFGDGTRLSIL.

About this clone: One junction end disagrees with the germline gene, perhaps due to a read error. This chain links TRBV7-7 with TRBJ2-3, with 14 nucleotides matching TRBD2. Germline loops: CDR1 SSHAT, CDR2 FNYEAQ (reference sequence). CDR3 size: 15 residues. Written as DNA, the CDR3 is TGTGCTAGCAGCCCGGGACTAGCGGGAGTGGATACGCAGTATTTT. Its protein is CASSPGLAGVDTQYF.

This chain uses TRBV19 with TRBJ2-7; 9 nucleotides align to TRBD1. After removal of 5 bases from V and 5 bases from J, the junction contained 10 bases not matched to a gene. Germline V gives CDR1 LNHDA, CDR2 SQIVND (reference sequence). This CDR3 contains 15 residues. The CDR3 region has the DNA TGTGCCAGTAGTCCAAAACAGGGGGCCTTCAACGAGCAGTACTTC. It yields the protein CASSPKQGAFNEQYF.

The chain combines TRBV5-1 with TRBJ2-5; 13 bases are a match to TRBD2. The end of the DNA is better explained by TRBJ2-7, so the J call may be wrong. Germline V gene data show CDR1 as SGHRS and CDR2 as YFSETQ. The CDR3 loop spans 15 amino acids. The CDR3 loop is CASRPGLAGEYEQYF. In nucleotides, the CDR3 is TGCGCCAGCAGACCTGGACTAGCGGGAGAGTACGAGCAGTACTTC.

This chain joins TRBV11-3 and TRBJ1-1; TRBD1 is a possible D gene (5 bases). Trimming took 1 base from V and 3 from J, leaving 15 bases between them. Per germline, CDR1 SGHNT and CDR2 YENEEA. The CDR3 length is 16 residues. This CDR3 is CASSLGGRGLDTEAFF. Here the CDR3 DNA reads TGTGCCAGCAGCTTAGGGGGGAGGGGTTTGGACACTGAAGCTTTCTTT.

The chain has TRBV29-1 and TRBJ2-1; D is uncertain. Trimming shortened V by 4 bases and J by 7 bases, and 8 bases separated the two germline ends. Germline CDR1 SQVTM, CDR2 ANQGSEA. This CDR3 comprises 11 residues. The CDR3 reads CSVARVNEQFF. CDR3 nucleotides: TGCAGCGTTGCTAGGGTAAATGAGCAGTTCTTC.

This chain links TRBV28 with TRBJ1-2, with D perhaps matching TRBD1 (5 bases). The CDR3 length is 14 residues. The V gene lost 8 bases and the J gene lost 1 base, with 14 bases spanning the gap. Germline V lookup: CDR1 MDHEN, CDR2 SYDVKM. CDR3 in DNA: TGTGCCAGCGCCGACAGCCCTCTTAACTATGGCTACACCTTC. Translation gives CASADSPLNYGYTF.

The chain uses TRBV28 and TRBJ2-5; D may be TRBD2 (6 bases). The CDR3 totals 14 residues. Trimming shortened V by 5 bases and J by 4 bases, and 14 bases separated the two germline ends. The V gene's germline CDR1 is MDHEN and CDR2 SYDVKM. The CDR3 sequence: CASSPGASVETQYF. The DNA for the CDR3 is TGTGCCAGCAGTCCCGGGGCTAGCGTAGAGACCCAGTACTTC.

The CDR3 loop is CASSFDRANEQFF. DNA for the CDR3: TGTGCCAGCAGCTTCGACAGGGCCAATGAGCAGTTCTTC. V and J are TRBV7-3 and TRBJ2-1, with 7 bases identical to TRBD1. The CDR3 consists of 13 residues. The V gene's germline CDR1 is SGHTA and CDR2 FQGTGA. With V trimmed by 3 bases and J by 6 bases, 2 bases remained unmatched.

The chain joins TRBV30 to TRBJ2-7, with D unresolved. Germline V gene lookup returns CDR1 GTSNPN and CDR2 SVGIG (reference sequence). Deletions cut 5 bases from V and 4 bases from J, with 9 bases between. This CDR3 contains 11 residues. CDR3 sequence: CAWGIGYEQYF. As DNA, the CDR3 is TGTGCCTGGGGCATTGGGTACGAGCAGTACTTC.

V usage is TRBV19 and J usage is TRBJ2-7, with TRBD1 matching over 9 bases. The CDR3 length is 15 residues. Trimming removed 4 bases from V and 2 bases from J; junction bases left unmatched: 6. Germline CDR1 LNHDA, CDR2 SQIVND (reference sequence). The CDR3: CASSSPGQGPYEQYF. CDR3 DNA: TGTGCCAGTAGTAGTCCGGGACAGGGCCCCTACGAGCAGTACTTC.

The V gene is TRBV30, the J gene TRBJ1-5; tentative D call: TRBD1 (5 bases). The V end was cut by 2 bases, the J end by 4 bases, with 12 bases between. Germline CDR1 and CDR2: GTSNPN and SVGIG (reference sequence). CDR3 size: 14 residues. In nucleotides, the CDR3 is TGTGCCTGGAGTCCGGGGGGAGGTAATCAGCCCCAGCATTTT. It codes for CAWSPGGGNQPQHF.

The V and J genes are TRBV15 and TRBJ2-7; perhaps D is TRBD1 or TRBD2 (5 bases each). V lost 0 bases to trimming and J lost 4 bases, with 13 bases between them. The V gene's germline CDR1 is LNHNV and CDR2 YYDKDF (reference sequence). The CDR3 totals 15 residues. This CDR3 reads CATSREGVGSYEQYF. For the CDR3, the DNA is TGTGCCACCAGCAGAGAGGGGGTCGGCAGTTACGAGCAGTACTTC.

J is TRBJ1-5 and V is TRBV2; D remains ambiguous. The germline V gene has CDR1 SNHLY and CDR2 FYNNEI. Trimming left V 1 base short and J 6 bases short, with 16 bases between. This CDR3 has 16 amino acids. CDR3 in amino acids: CASSEESGYVPQPQHF. The CDR3 coding sequence is TGTGCCAGCAGTGAAGAATCGGGCTACGTACCTCAGCCCCAGCATTTT.

The chain employs TRBV5-4 and TRBJ2-7, with 15 bases fitting TRBD2. This CDR3 is 16 amino acids long. V dropped 4 bases and J dropped 2; count of bases not matched to a gene: 4. Germline V gene data show CDR1 as SGHNT and CDR2 as YYREEE (reference sequence). CDR3 sequence reads: CASSGLAGGGPYEQYF. CDR3 in DNA: TGTGCCAGCAGCGGACTAGCGGGAGGGGGGCCCTACGAGCAGTACTTC.

The chain recombines TRBV6-1 with TRBJ2-7; either TRBD1 or TRBD2 may fit D (6 bases each). Looked up from germline, CDR1 is MNHNS and CDR2 is SASEGT. CDR3 length: 15 amino acids. V lost 6 bases and J lost 0, with 15 bases in between. Here the CDR3 DNA reads TGTGCCAGCAGGGATAATGGGGGGCTCTCCTACGAGCAGTACTTC. Its translation is CASRDNGGLSYEQYF.

The chain is built from TRBV18 and TRBJ1-4; 7 bases are shared with TRBD1. Germline CDR1 KGHSH, CDR2 LQKENI. V was clipped by 3 bases and J by 0 bases; unmatched bases: 7. The CDR3 spans 17 residues. For the CDR3, the DNA is TGTGCCAGCTCACCGGCGAGGGGGCTCACAACTAATGAAAAACTGTTTTTT. Protein: CASSPARGLTTNEKLFF. Looking up the rest from reference TRBV18 and TRBJ1-4 gives the full variable domain: NAGVMQNPRHLVRRRGQEARLRCSPMKGHSHVYWYRQLPEEGLKFMVYLQKENIIDESGMPKERFSAEFPKEGPSILRIQQVVRGDSAAYFCASSPARGLTTNEKLFFGSGTQLSVL.

V and J are TRBV29-1 and TRBJ2-3; no firm D call. CDR1 and CDR2 from the germline V gene are SQVTM and ANQGSEA. V lost 8 bases to trimming and J lost 2 bases, with 14 bases between them. The CDR3 is 13 amino acids. The CDR3 DNA reads as TGCAGCTCACGGTCTTTATACACAGATACGCAGTATTTT. This translates into CSSRSLYTDTQYF.

This clone was recorded only once. The chain carries TRBV30 and TRBJ2-7; TRBD2 is a possible D gene (6 bases). The CDR3 length is 13 residues. Looked up from germline, CDR1 is GTSNPN and CDR2 is SVGIG (reference sequence). Trimming left V 3 bases short and J 1 base short, with 10 bases between. CDR3 nucleotide sequence: TGTGCCTGGAGCGGGAGACTATCCTACGAGCAGTACTTC. This translates into CAWSGRLSYEQYF.

This clone was recorded once. The chain is built from TRBV5-1 and TRBJ1-2; no clear D gene. Looked up from germline, CDR1 is SGHRS and CDR2 is YFSETQ. V was cut by 0 bases and J by 0 bases, with 18 bases left in between. This CDR3 region has 18 residues. In DNA, the CDR3 is TGCGCCAGCAGCTTGGGCTATGGCACGGTTTTAACTAACTATGGCTACACCTTC. Protein product: CASSLGYGTVLTNYGYTF.

Here the CDR3 DNA reads TGTGCCAGTAGTTCGCGACAGGTTTGGCAGACCCAGTACTTC. Protein: CASSSRQVWQTQYF. The chain joins TRBV19 to TRBJ2-5; TRBD1 might be the D (6 bases). The CDR3 is 14 residues long. The V gene lost 5 bases and the J gene lost 6 bases, with 16 bases spanning the gap. Germline values: CDR1 LNHDA, CDR2 SQIVND (reference sequence).

This chain uses TRBV7-8 with TRBJ1-2, with D hard to call. The germline V gene encodes CDR1 SGHVS and CDR2 FQNEAQ. Trimming removed 5 bases from V and 7 bases from J, with 14 bases in between. The CDR3 runs 13 residues. This CDR3 reads CASSKRESGGYTF. Written as DNA, the CDR3 is TGTGCCAGCAGCAAACGGGAATCAGGTGGCTACACCTTC.

The V call is TRBV4-2, the J call TRBJ2-3; maybe TRBD2 (6 bases). In germline, CDR1 is LGHNA, CDR2 YNFKEQ. This CDR3 is built from 15 residues. Trimming stripped 0 bases from V and 10 bases from J, with 17 bases between. The CDR3 DNA sequence: TGTGCCAGCAGCCAAGAGGGGGACTCCCAGAGTGCGCAGTATTTT. Residues: CASSQEGDSQSAQYF.

The chain combines TRBV5-1 with TRBJ1-3; no clear D. Trimming removed 0 bases from V and 3 bases from J, with 10 bases in between. CDR3 length: 15 amino acids. From germline, CDR1 is SGHRS and CDR2 YFSETQ. CDR3 bases: TGCGCCAGCAGCTTGGCTTGGGAAAGTGGAAACACCATATATTTT. This sequence encodes CASSLAWESGNTIYF.